One sample yielded the 23 T cell receptor beta chains listed below, sequenced in a study of T-cell reconstitution after alpha-beta-depleted transplantation in children. Unique molecular identifiers were incorporated during preparation of the TCRbeta library. TCRdb re-derived calls from the PCR reads in MiXCR, one entry per CDR3 protein. The sample has approximately 590,000 distinct CDR3 sequences, about 10% seen once. This specimen consisted of PBMCs from the stem cell graft donor, obtained from the stem cell graft. The receptors originated from a human donor who donated a stem cell graft to a child with acute myeloid leukemia.

This clonotype has just a few counts. The V gene is TRBV5-5, the J gene TRBJ1-1; D is unresolved. The germline V gene encodes CDR1 SGHKS and CDR2 YYEKEE (reference sequence). V was trimmed by 0 bases and J by 0 bases, leaving 6 bases between them. The CDR3 extends over 14 amino acids. The CDR3 sequence: CASSLDQMNTEAFF. CDR3 DNA: TGTGCCAGCAGCTTGGATCAGATGAACACTGAAGCTTTCTTT.

There are many counts of this clonotype. CDR3 sequence (DNA): TGTGCCAGCAGCCAAGATCGCAGGGAATCCGTGGGGAGTACTAGCGGGAGCTACATTCAGTACTTC. Translation gives CASSQDRRESVGSTSGSYIQYF. The V call is TRBV4-2, the J call TRBJ2-4; 11 positions agree with TRBD2. CDR1 and CDR2 from the germline V gene are LGHNA and YNFKEQ. With 0 bases clipped from V and 8 bases from J, the junction kept 24 bases outside the gene matches. The CDR3 contains 22 residues.

CDR3 nucleotides: TGTGCCAGCAGCTTGGAGGAAGCGGGAATCACAGATACGCAGTATTTT. As protein: CASSLEEAGITDTQYF. The rearrangement links TRBV5-6 to TRBJ2-3, with 7 bases matching TRBD2. The trim removed 0 bases at V and 2 bases at J, leaving 6 bases unmatched. The CDR3 covers 16 residues. The germline gives CDR1 SGHDT, CDR2 YYEEEE.

This clonotype was found a few times. The chain couples TRBV5-4 to TRBJ2-5; D may be TRBD2 (6 bases). CDR1 is SGHNT and CDR2 is YYREEE in the germline V gene (reference sequence). The germline V and J ends were trimmed by 3 bases and 5 bases, with 20 bases remaining between them. The CDR3 has 16 residues. The CDR3 here is CASSSPGRGVQETQYF. Written as DNA, the CDR3 is TGTGCCAGCAGCTCCCCCGGGCGGGGAGTTCAGGAGACCCAGTACTTC.

The chain carries TRBV5-6 and TRBJ2-5; TRBD2 agrees at 8 bases. The germline CDR1 and CDR2 sequences are SGHDT and YYEEEE. V was clipped by 3 bases and J by 7 bases; unmatched bases: 8. This CDR3 has 14 amino acids. The CDR3 DNA follows: TGTGCCAGCAGCTGGCGGGAGGTTTCCGGGACCCAGTACTTC. As protein: CASSWREVSGTQYF. Looking up the rest from reference TRBV5-6 and TRBJ2-5 gives the full variable domain: DAGVTQSPTHLIKTRGQQVTLRCSPKSGHDTVSWYQQALGQGPQFIFQYYEEEERQRGNFPDRFSGHQFPNYSSELNVNALLLGDSALYLCASSWREVSGTQYFGPGTRLLVL.

The genes are TRBV5-4 and TRBJ2-7, with 8 positions matching TRBD2. The CDR3 consists of 17 residues. CDR1 SGHNT and CDR2 YYREEE come from the germline V gene (reference sequence). The junction had 16 bases not matched to a gene; V was cut back by 8 bases and J by 0 bases. The CDR3 nucleotides read TGTGCCAGGGGCCCCGGGAGGGCGACCCATAGCTCCTACGAGCAGTACTTC. Translated, it gives CARGPGRATHSSYEQYF. Complete variable domain (other parts from reference TRBV5-4 and TRBJ2-7): ETGVTQSPTHLIKTRGQQVTLRCSSQSGHNTVSWYQQALGQGPQFIFQYYREEENGRGNFPPRFSGLQFPNYSSELNVNALELDDSALYLCARGPGRATHSSYEQYFGPGTRLTVT.

The chain joins TRBV19 to TRBJ2-6; no definite D call. V shed 4 bases and J shed 0 bases, with 10 bases lying between them. The CDR3 sequence is 16 residues long. Germline V gene data show CDR1 as LNHDA and CDR2 as SQIVND (reference sequence). The CDR3 DNA sequence: TGTGCCAGTAGTAGTCCCCGGTCCTCTGGGGCCAACGTCCTGACTTTC. This translates into CASSSPRSSGANVLTF.

The CDR3 reads CASSPGGNSAFF. CDR3 nucleotides: TGTGCCAGCAGTCCCGGAGGGAATTCCGCTTTCTTT. The V and J genes are TRBV3-1 and TRBJ1-1; D is undetermined. The CDR3 loop spans 12 amino acids. Per germline, CDR1 LGHDT and CDR2 YNNKEL (reference sequence). V was clipped by 6 bases and J by 11 bases, with 16 bases between them.

This clonotype appeared a few times. The chain carries TRBV20-1 and TRBJ1-6; D is unclear. The V end lost 0 bases, the J end lost 2 bases, and 14 bases lay between the germline ends. This CDR3 has 17 amino acids. The germline V gene has CDR1 DFQATT and CDR2 SNEGSKA (reference sequence). As DNA, the CDR3 is TGCAGTGCTAGAGATATAGGCCGGGGTCCCTATAATTCACCCCTCCACTTT. Translating gives CSARDIGRGPYNSPLHF.

This clonotype was counted ten times or more. This rearrangement joins TRBV29-1 to TRBJ2-7; D perhaps matches TRBD1 (6 bases). V was pared by 2 bases and J by 6 bases, with 14 bases between. The germline gives CDR1 SQVTM, CDR2 ANQGSEA. This CDR3 contains 13 residues. The CDR3 loop reads CSVEPTGLAEQYF. CDR3 nucleotides: TGCAGCGTTGAACCCACAGGGTTGGCCGAGCAGTACTTC.

This clonotype was picked up a small number of times. V is TRBV4-3 and J is TRBJ1-2; D possibly corresponds to TRBD1 (5 bases). V lost 0 bases and J lost 0, with 14 bases in between. Germline V gene sequence: CDR1 LGHNA, CDR2 YSLEER. There are 17 residues in the CDR3. The CDR3 is CASSQDLEGTANYGYTF. The CDR3 coding sequence is TGCGCCAGCAGCCAAGATCTTGAGGGGACGGCTAACTATGGCTACACCTTC.

The chain combines TRBV20-1 with TRBJ2-1, with a tentative D call TRBD2 (5 bases). The CDR3 consists of 16 residues. The germline V gene has CDR1 DFQATT and CDR2 SNEGSKA (reference sequence). Trimming left V 0 bases short and J 2 bases short, with 14 bases between. The CDR3, as DNA: TGCAGTGCTAGAGATAGGACGGGAAGGGCCTACAATGAGCAGTTCTTC. Protein product: CSARDRTGRAYNEQFF.

This clonotype was picked up a small number of times. This chain joins TRBV9 and TRBJ2-7, with 8 bases aligning to TRBD1. With 4 bases clipped from V and 5 bases from J, the junction kept 8 bases outside the gene matches. The CDR3 length is 14 residues. Per the germline V gene, CDR1 is SGDLS and CDR2 is YYNGEE. The CDR3 DNA sequence: TGTGCCAGCAGCCCCTGGACAGGGCGGGACGAGCAGTACTTC. It codes for CASSPWTGRDEQYF.

In this sample, this clonotype turned up many times. The V and J genes are TRBV7-8 and TRBJ2-1; the D gene is possibly TRBD2 (5 bases). The V gene's germline CDR1 is SGHVS and CDR2 FQNEAQ. CDR3 length equals 14 residues. V was trimmed by 2 bases and J by 5 bases, leaving 10 bases between them. Here the CDR3 reads CASSLIARDNEQFF. CDR3 sequence (DNA): TGTGCCAGCAGCTTAATAGCGAGAGACAATGAGCAGTTCTTC.

This clonotype was counted only a few times. The chain is built from TRBV10-3 and TRBJ2-7, with 12 bases identical to TRBD2. Per germline, CDR1 ENHRY and CDR2 SYGVKD. The CDR3 is 19 amino acids. V dropped 0 bases and J dropped 0; count of bases not matched to a gene: 9. DNA for the CDR3: TGTGCCATCAGTGAGTCCGGGACTAGCGGGCGCCCCCACTCCTACGAGCAGTACTTC. This encodes CAISESGTSGRPHSYEQYF.

In this sample, this clonotype turned up many times. The chain carries TRBV6-2 or TRBV6-3 and TRBJ2-3; D gene unclear. Germline V CDR1 and CDR2: MNHEY, SVGEGT. This CDR3 is built from 13 residues. Trimming pared 6 bases from V and 4 bases from J, leaving 11 bases between. CDR3 protein: CASRSPGPDTQYF. CDR3 nucleotide sequence: TGTGCCAGCAGATCCCCGGGCCCAGATACGCAGTATTTT.

V usage is TRBV7-2 and J usage is TRBJ2-2; 11 bases are shared with TRBD1. The length of the CDR3 is 16 residues. Trimming at V came to 5 bases and at J to 3 bases, leaving 5 bases not matched to a gene. Germline-derived CDR1 and CDR2 are SGHTA and FQGNSA. The CDR3 reads CASSPRDRGDTGELFF. In DNA, the CDR3 is TGTGCCAGCAGCCCACGGGACAGGGGGGACACCGGGGAGCTGTTTTTT.

This clonotype occurred a few times. The chain carries TRBV9 and TRBJ1-1; 9 bases fit TRBD1. The germline V gene has CDR1 SGDLS and CDR2 YYNGEE. The CDR3 covers 13 residues. V lost 2 bases to trimming and J lost 4 bases; unmatched junction nucleotides: 0. In DNA, the CDR3 is TGTGCCAGCAGCGTGGGACAGGGCACTGAAGCTTTCTTT. Protein: CASSVGQGTEAFF. Full variable domain (rest looked up from reference TRBV9 and TRBJ1-1): DSGVTQTPKHLITATGQRVTLRCSPRSGDLSVYWYQQSLDQGLQFLIQYYNGEERAKGNILERFSAQQFPDLHSELNLSSLELGDSALYFCASSVGQGTEAFFGQGTRLTVV.

J is TRBJ2-3 and V is TRBV30, with D possibly matching TRBD2 (6 bases). The CDR3 has 14 amino acids. Germline assignment: CDR1 GTSNPN and CDR2 SVGIG (reference sequence). Deletions cut 2 bases from V and 1 base from J, with 10 bases between. The chain's CDR3 is CAWSLSGGTDTQYF. In DNA, the CDR3 is TGTGCCTGGAGTCTTAGCGGTGGCACAGATACGCAGTATTTT.

The chain carries TRBV12-5 and TRBJ2-3; D possibly corresponds to TRBD2 (5 bases). V shed 7 bases and J shed 5 bases, with 10 bases lying between them. Germline loops: CDR1 LGHNT, CDR2 FRNRAP. This CDR3 comprises 12 residues. CDR3 loop: CASAIGGDTQYF. The CDR3 DNA is TGTGCTAGTGCCATCGGAGGAGATACGCAGTATTTT.

This clonotype has ten or more counts. The CDR3 sequence is CSASATGGYNSPLHF. CDR3 nucleotide sequence: TGCAGTGCTAGCGCCACAGGGGGCTATAATTCACCCCTCCACTTT. V is TRBV20-1 and J is TRBJ1-6, with TRBD1 matching over 8 bases. The junction had 4 bases not matched to a gene; V was cut back by 3 bases and J by 3 bases. CDR1 DFQATT and CDR2 SNEGSKA come from the germline V gene (reference sequence). CDR3 size: 15 residues.

There are a few counts of this clonotype. This chain connects TRBV20-1 to TRBJ2-3; unclear D gene. Per germline, CDR1 DFQATT and CDR2 SNEGSKA (reference sequence). The CDR3 spans 16 residues. The V end was cut by 6 bases, the J end by 3 bases, with 22 bases between. In nucleotides, the CDR3 is TGCAGTGCCACCGAGTATCGGAGTGGGAAAACAGATACGCAGTATTTT. This translates into CSATEYRSGKTDTQYF.

This clonotype came up a few times. The chain combines TRBV5-6 with TRBJ1-3, with a tentative D call TRBD1 (6 bases). Germline CDR1 is SGHDT and CDR2 is YYEEEE. V lost 2 bases and J 8 bases, leaving 17 bases between the germline ends. CDR3 length: 15 residues. The CDR3 nucleotides read TGTGCCAGCAGCTTAACAGGGAATATCGGACACACCATATATTTT. Protein product: CASSLTGNIGHTIYF. Supplemented by reference TRBV5-6 and TRBJ1-3, the full variable domain reads DAGVTQSPTHLIKTRGQQVTLRCSPKSGHDTVSWYQQALGQGPQFIFQYYEEEERQRGNFPDRFSGHQFPNYSSELNVNALLLGDSALYLCASSLTGNIGHTIYFGEGSWLTVV.